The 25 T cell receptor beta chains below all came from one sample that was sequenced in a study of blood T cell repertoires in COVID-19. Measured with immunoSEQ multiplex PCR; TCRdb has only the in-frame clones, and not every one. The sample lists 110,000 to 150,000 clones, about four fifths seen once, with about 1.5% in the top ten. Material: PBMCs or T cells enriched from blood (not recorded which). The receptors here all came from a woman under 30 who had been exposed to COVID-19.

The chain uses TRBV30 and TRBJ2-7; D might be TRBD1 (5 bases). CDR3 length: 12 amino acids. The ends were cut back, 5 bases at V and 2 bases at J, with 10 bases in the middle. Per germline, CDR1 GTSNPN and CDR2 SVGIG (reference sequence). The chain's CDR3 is CAWSSRAYEQYF. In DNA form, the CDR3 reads TGTGCCTGGTCCTCCAGGGCCTACGAGCAGTACTTC.

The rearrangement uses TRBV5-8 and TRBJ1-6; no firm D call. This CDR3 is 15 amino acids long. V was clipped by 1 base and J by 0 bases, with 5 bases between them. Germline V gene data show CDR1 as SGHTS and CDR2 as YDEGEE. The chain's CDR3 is CASSLSYSYNSPLHF. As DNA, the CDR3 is TGTGCCAGCAGCTTGAGCTACTCCTATAATTCACCCCTCCACTTT.

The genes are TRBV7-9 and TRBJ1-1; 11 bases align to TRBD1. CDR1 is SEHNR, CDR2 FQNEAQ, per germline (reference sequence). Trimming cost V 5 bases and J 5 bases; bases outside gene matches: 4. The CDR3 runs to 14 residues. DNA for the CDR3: TGTGCCAGCAGCAGGACAGGGGGCGCGACTGAAGCTTTCTTT. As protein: CASSRTGGATEAFF.

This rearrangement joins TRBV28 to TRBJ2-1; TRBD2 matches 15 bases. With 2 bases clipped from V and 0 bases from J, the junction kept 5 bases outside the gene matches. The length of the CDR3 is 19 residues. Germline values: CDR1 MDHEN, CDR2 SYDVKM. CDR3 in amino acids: CASSLRGLAGGSSYNEQFF. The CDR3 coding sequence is TGTGCCAGCAGTTTAAGGGGACTAGCGGGGGGCAGCTCCTACAATGAGCAGTTCTTC.

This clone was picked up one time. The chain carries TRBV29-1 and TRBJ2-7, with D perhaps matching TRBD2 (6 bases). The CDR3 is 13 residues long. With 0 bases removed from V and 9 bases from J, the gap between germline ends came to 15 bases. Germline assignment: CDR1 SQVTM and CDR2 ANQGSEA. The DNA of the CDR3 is TGCAGCGTTGAAGATCGTGGCACCGGGAGGCAGTACTTC. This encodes CSVEDRGTGRQYF.

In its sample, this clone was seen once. The CDR3 DNA sequence: TGTGCCACCGCCAGGGCACAGGGCACCCAGCCCCAGCATTTT. Protein product: CATARAQGTQPQHF. V usage is TRBV15 and J usage is TRBJ1-5; a possible D gene is TRBD1 (6 bases). CDR1 LNHNV and CDR2 YYDKDF come from the germline V gene (reference sequence). The CDR3 sequence is 14 residues long. V lost 8 bases and J 7 bases, leaving 18 bases between the germline ends.

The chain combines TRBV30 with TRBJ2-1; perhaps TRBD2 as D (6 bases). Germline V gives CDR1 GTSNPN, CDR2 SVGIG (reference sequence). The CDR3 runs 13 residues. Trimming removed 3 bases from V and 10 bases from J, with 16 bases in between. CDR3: CAWSLLAGTEQFF. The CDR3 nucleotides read TGTGCCTGGAGCCTTCTTGCGGGAACAGAGCAGTTCTTC.

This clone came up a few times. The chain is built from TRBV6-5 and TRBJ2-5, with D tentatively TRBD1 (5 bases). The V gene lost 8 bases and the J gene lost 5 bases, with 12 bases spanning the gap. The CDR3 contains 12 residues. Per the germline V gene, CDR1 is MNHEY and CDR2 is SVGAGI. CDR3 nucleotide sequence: TGTGCCAGCGCAGGGCTGGGGGAGACCCAGTACTTC. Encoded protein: CASAGLGETQYF.

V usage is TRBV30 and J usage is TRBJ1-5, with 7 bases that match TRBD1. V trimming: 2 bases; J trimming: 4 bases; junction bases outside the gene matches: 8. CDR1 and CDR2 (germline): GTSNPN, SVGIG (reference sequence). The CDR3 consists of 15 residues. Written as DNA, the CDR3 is TGTGCCTGGAGTAGGGGGGACAGAAGGAATCAGCCCCAGCATTTT. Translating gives CAWSRGDRRNQPQHF.

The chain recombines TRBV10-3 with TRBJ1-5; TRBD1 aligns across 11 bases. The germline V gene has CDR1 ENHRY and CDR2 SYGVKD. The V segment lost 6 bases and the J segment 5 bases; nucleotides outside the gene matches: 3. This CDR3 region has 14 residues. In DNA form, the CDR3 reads TGTGCCATCAGGCCGGGACAGGGGGATCAGCCCCAGCATTTT. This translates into CAIRPGQGDQPQHF.

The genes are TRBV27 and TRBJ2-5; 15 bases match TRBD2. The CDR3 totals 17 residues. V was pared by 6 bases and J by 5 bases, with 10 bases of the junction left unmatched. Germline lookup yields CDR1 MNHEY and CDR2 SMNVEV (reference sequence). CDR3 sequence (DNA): TGTGCCAGCAGCAAAATGGGACTAGCGGGAGGTGGCGAGACCCAGTACTTC. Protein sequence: CASSKMGLAGGGETQYF.

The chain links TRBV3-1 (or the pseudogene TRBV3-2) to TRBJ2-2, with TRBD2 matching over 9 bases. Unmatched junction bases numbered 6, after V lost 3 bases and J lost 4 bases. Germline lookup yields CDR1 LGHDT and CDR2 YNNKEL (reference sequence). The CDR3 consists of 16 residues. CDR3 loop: CASSHIIAGVTGELFF. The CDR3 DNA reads TGTGCCAGCAGCCATATCATAGCGGGGGTCACCGGGGAGCTGTTTTTT.

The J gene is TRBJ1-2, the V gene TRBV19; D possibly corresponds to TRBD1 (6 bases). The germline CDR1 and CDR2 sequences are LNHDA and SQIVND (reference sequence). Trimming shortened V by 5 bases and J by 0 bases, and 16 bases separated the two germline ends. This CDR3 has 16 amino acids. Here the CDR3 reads CASSGWTVTSNYGYTF. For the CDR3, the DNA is TGTGCCAGTAGTGGTTGGACAGTTACGTCTAACTATGGCTACACCTTC.

CDR3 in DNA: TGTGCCAGCAGCCATAGACTAGATACAAACATTCAGTACTTC. This encodes CASSHRLDTNIQYF. The chain couples TRBV14 to TRBJ2-4, with D perhaps TRBD2 (6 bases). The CDR3 is 14 residues long. V gave up 3 bases and J gave up 6 bases, with 12 bases separating them. Germline lookup yields CDR1 SGHDN and CDR2 FVKESK. The full variable domain, its missing parts supplied by reference TRBV14 and TRBJ2-4, is EAGVTQFPSHSVIEKGQTVTLRCDPISGHDNLYWYRRVMGKEIKFLLHFVKESKQDESGMPNNRFLAERTGGTYSTLKVQPAELEDSGVYFCASSHRLDTNIQYFGAGTRLSVL.

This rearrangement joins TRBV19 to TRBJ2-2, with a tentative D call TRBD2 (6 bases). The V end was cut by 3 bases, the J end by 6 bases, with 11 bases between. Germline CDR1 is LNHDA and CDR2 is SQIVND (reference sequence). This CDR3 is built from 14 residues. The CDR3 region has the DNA TGTGCCAGTAGTATGGCTAGCGTGGCCGGGGAGCTGTTTTTT. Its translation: CASSMASVAGELFF.

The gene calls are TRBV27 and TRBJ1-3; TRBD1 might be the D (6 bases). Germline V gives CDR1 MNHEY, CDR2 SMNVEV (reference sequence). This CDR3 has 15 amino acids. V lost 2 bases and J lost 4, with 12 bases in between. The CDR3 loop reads CASSLREGTGNTIYF. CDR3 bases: TGTGCCAGCAGTTTACGTGAGGGGACAGGAAACACCATATATTTT.

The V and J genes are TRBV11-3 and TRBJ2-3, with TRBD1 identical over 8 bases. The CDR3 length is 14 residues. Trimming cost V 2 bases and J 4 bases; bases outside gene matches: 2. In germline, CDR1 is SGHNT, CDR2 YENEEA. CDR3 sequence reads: CASSLRQGSDTQYF. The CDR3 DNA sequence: TGTGCCAGCAGCTTAAGACAGGGGTCAGATACGCAGTATTTT. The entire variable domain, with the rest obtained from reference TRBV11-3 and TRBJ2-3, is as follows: EAGVVQSPRYKIIEKKQPVAFWCNPISGHNTLYWYLQNLGQGPELLIRYENEEAVDDSQLPKDRFSAERLKGVDSTLKIQPAELGDSAVYLCASSLRQGSDTQYFGPGTRLTVL.

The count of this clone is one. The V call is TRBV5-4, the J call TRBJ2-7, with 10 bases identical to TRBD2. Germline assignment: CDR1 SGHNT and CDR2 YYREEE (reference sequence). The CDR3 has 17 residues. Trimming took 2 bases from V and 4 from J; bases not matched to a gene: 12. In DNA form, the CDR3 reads TGTGCCAGCAGCTTCTGGGGGCTAGCGGGAGAGGGGTACGAGCAGTACTTC. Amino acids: CASSFWGLAGEGYEQYF.

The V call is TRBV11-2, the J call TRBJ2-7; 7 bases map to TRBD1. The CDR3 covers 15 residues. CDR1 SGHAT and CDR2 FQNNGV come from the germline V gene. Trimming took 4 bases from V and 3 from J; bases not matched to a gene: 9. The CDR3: CASSSRDRVFYEQYF. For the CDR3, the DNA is TGTGCCAGCAGCTCTCGGGACAGAGTCTTCTACGAGCAGTACTTC.

CDR3 DNA: TGTGCCAGCAGTCGGGAGTCAAACACTGAAGCTTTCTTT. Translating gives CASSRESNTEAFF. This chain connects TRBV2 to TRBJ1-1; unclear D gene. Germline V gene sequence: CDR1 SNHLY, CDR2 FYNNEI. The CDR3 runs to 13 residues. V was trimmed by 5 bases and J by 2 bases, leaving 9 bases between them.

The CDR3 loop reads CASSSRDRVYGYTF. For the CDR3, the DNA is TGTGCCAGCAGTTCACGGGACAGGGTTTATGGCTACACCTTC. The J gene is TRBJ1-2, the V gene TRBV27; TRBD1 aligns across 9 bases. Trimming removed 4 bases from V and 5 bases from J; junction bases left unmatched: 5. This CDR3 has 14 amino acids. Germline-derived CDR1 and CDR2 are MNHEY and SMNVEV (reference sequence).

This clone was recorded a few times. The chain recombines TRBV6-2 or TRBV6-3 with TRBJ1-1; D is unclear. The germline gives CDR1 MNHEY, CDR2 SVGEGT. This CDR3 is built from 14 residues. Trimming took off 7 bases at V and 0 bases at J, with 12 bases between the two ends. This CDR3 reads CASNPGLVNTEAFF. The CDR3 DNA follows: TGTGCCAGCAACCCAGGACTGGTGAACACTGAAGCTTTCTTT.

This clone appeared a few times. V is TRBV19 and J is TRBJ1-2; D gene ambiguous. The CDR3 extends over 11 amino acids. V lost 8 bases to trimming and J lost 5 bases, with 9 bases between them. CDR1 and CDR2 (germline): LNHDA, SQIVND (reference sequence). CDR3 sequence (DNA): TGTGCCAGTTCCAACAATTATGGCTACACCTTC. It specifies CASSNNYGYTF.

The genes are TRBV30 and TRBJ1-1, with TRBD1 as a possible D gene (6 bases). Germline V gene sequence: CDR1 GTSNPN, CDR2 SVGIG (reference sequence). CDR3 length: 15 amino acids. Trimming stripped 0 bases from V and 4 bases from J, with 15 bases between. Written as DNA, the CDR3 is TGTGCCTGGAGTGTACAGGGTGAAGGACTCACTGAAGCTTTCTTT. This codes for CAWSVQGEGLTEAFF.

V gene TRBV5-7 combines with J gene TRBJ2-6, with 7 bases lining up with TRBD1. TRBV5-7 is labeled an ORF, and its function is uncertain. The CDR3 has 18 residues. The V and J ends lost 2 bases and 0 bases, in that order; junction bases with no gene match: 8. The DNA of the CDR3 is TGTGCCAGCAGCTTAAACCGGGACAGAGTCTCTGGGGCCAACGTCCTGACTTTC. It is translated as CASSLNRDRVSGANVLTF.